These T cell receptor beta chains were read from a single sample in a study of T-cell reconstitution after alpha-beta-depleted transplantation in children. TCRdb independently ran MiXCR on the PCR reads; one entry per CDR3 protein. The sample carries approximately 350,000 distinct CDR3 sequences, 10% recorded once. This specimen was PBMCs from the stem cell graft donor, taken from the stem cell graft. These receptor sequences come from a human donor who donated a stem cell graft to a child with acute lymphoblastic leukemia. Both conserved end residues are part of each CDR3.

>TRBV29-1
CSVEASANTGELFF
>TRBV11-2
CASSFVRGGTDTQYF
>TRBV7-2
CASSTRDRGRENIQYF
>TRBV7-3
CASSPTRTTGELFF
>TRBV5-6
CASSRRGSDKNIQYF
>TRBV20-1
CSAGKRTGGYNEQFF
>TRBV25-1
CASSGQQGGQETQYF
>TRBV25-1
CASSESGPGFQYF
>TRBV24-1
CATSGPGTGANEQFF
>TRBV5-1
CASLPGQGYNEQFF
>TRBV5-1
CASSAGLAGGNEQFF
>TRBV7-6
CASSPGQGLTEAFF
>TRBV12-3/TRBV12-4
CASSLAFEAFF
>TRBV4-1
CASSLVGTSGQETQYF
>TRBV12-3/TRBV12-4
CASSRYTDGYTF
>TRBV6-2/TRBV6-3
CASSYSGLRGDEQFF